Detailed here is one TCR beta chain. Per the original data handling: Junction-only sequences without quality scores were provided by ImmunoSEQ, so filtering was different. Repertoires were generated with immunoSEQ multiplex PCR, while TCRdb's copy carries only in-frame clones and drops some. V, J and clone size reflect that table, while D and trimming were determined from the DNA. Here the sample spans 2,500,000 or so clones, around 90% being singletons. These data come from a study of shared clonotypes between healthy human individuals. Turning to the study itself: Each donor contributed plates that comprised three CD4 naive, three CD4 memory, two CD8 naive and one CD8 memory.

The CDR3 spans 17 residues. J gave up 4 bases and V 0 bases, and 12 bases lay outside the gene matches. CDR1 and CDR2 from the germline V gene are SGHAT and FQNNGV. The chain uses TRBV11-2 and TRBJ2-7, with 7 bases that match TRBD1. The TCR sequence derives from a man aged 18 to 29 in good health. Source material: naive CD4+ T cells sorted from blood. Subset specified: CD45RA+ positively selected. The CDR3 DNA sequence: TGTGCCAGCAGCTTAGAGAAAGGGGGACAGACTTCTTACGAGCAGTACTTC. Protein product: CASSLEKGGQTSYEQYF.